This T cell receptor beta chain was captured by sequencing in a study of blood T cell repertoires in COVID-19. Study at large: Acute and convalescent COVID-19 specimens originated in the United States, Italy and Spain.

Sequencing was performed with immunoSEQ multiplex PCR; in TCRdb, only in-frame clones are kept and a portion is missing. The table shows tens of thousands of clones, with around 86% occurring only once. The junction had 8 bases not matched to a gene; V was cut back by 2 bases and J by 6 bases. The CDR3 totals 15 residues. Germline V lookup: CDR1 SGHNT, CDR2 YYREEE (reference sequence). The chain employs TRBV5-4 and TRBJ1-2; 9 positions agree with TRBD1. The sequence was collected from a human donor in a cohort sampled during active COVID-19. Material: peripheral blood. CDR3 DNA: TGTGCCAGCAGCTTTCCGGACAGGGGCCATAATGGCTACACCTTC. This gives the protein CASSFPDRGHNGYTF.